These 13 T cell receptor beta chains were all obtained from the same sample, sequenced in a study of a mutant IDH1 vaccine in newly diagnosed glioma. Documented time point: week 47, end of study. Vaccination used 300 ug of mutant IDH1 20-mer peptide per dose, with topical imiquimod. Which antigens these TCRs recognize remains unknown. Data came from immunoSEQ multiplex PCR; TCRdb stores just in-frame clones and leaves some out. Of roughly 34,000 clones detected, 75% to 95% appear once; the ten largest clones hold 5% to 6.5%. Source: PBMCs, taken from a glioma patient whose treatment included an IDH1 peptide vaccine. These receptors all stem from a middle-aged woman with glioma.

The chain joins TRBV7-9 to TRBJ1-1; 8 bases fit TRBD1. Trimming took 8 bases from V and 4 from J; bases not matched to a gene: 6. Germline values: CDR1 SEHNR, CDR2 FQNEAQ (reference sequence). The CDR3 spans 13 residues. CDR3 region: CASQDRGGTEAFF. CDR3 nucleotide sequence: TGTGCCAGCCAAGACAGGGGCGGCACTGAAGCTTTCTTT.

The chain links TRBV6-1 to TRBJ1-4; D ambiguous. Germline V gives CDR1 MNHNS, CDR2 SASEGT. The CDR3 sequence is 14 residues long. V lost 5 bases, J lost 0 bases, and 7 bases lay in between. CDR3 nucleotides: TGTGCCAGCAGTAGGACCGCAACTAATGAAAAACTGTTTTTT. Translation gives CASSRTATNEKLFF.

The DNA of the CDR3 is TGTGCCAGCAGCTCCTGGGGGGAACGGGGTGAGGGGTTCACTGAAGCTTTCTTT. Amino acid sequence: CASSSWGERGEGFTEAFF. This rearrangement joins TRBV7-9 to TRBJ1-1, with D perhaps TRBD1 (5 bases). The V end was cut by 4 bases, the J end by 4 bases, with 25 bases between. Germline V gene sequence: CDR1 SEHNR, CDR2 FQNEAQ (reference sequence). CDR3 length equals 18 residues.

The chain links TRBV5-4 to TRBJ2-1; D remains ambiguous. The germline V gene has CDR1 SGHNT and CDR2 YYREEE (reference sequence). V was cut by 0 bases and J by 9 bases, with 7 bases left in between. This CDR3 contains 12 residues. The CDR3 reads CASSLVLGEQFF. CDR3 nucleotides: TGTGCCAGCAGCTTGGTGTTGGGTGAGCAGTTCTTC. The variable domain in full, completed from reference TRBV5-4 and TRBJ2-1, reads ETGVTQSPTHLIKTRGQQVTLRCSSQSGHNTVSWYQQALGQGPQFIFQYYREEENGRGNFPPRFSGLQFPNYSSELNVNALELDDSALYLCASSLVLGEQFFGPGTRLTVL.

The chain has TRBV7-2 and TRBJ1-1, with a weak D call TRBD1 (5 bases). The germline V gene encodes CDR1 SGHTA and CDR2 FQGNSA. The length of the CDR3 is 15 residues. The V gene lost 1 base and the J gene lost 0 bases, with 9 bases spanning the gap. CDR3 sequence (DNA): TGTGCCAGCAGCTTAGTGTGGGGCCTGAACACTGAAGCTTTCTTT. Its protein is CASSLVWGLNTEAFF.

V and J are TRBV19 and TRBJ1-4, with 9 bases matching TRBD1. The CDR3 sequence is 14 residues long. Germline lookup yields CDR1 LNHDA and CDR2 SQIVND (reference sequence). Trimming cost V 6 bases and J 7 bases; bases outside gene matches: 6. CDR3 bases: TGTGCCAGTAGGAAACAGGGGGCTGGTGAAAAACTGTTTTTT. Translation gives CASRKQGAGEKLFF.

CDR3 loop: CASSRLEAGNNSPLHF. The CDR3 DNA sequence: TGTGCCAGTAGCCGTCTCGAGGCAGGGAATAATTCACCCCTCCACTTT. V and J are TRBV19 and TRBJ1-6; D is possibly TRBD1 (5 bases). V lost 6 bases to trimming and J lost 5 bases, with 17 bases between them. The germline gives CDR1 LNHDA, CDR2 SQIVND (reference sequence). The CDR3 extends over 16 amino acids.

The rearrangement uses TRBV19 and TRBJ1-5, with D perhaps TRBD1 (5 bases). The CDR3 totals 14 residues. Per the germline V gene, CDR1 is LNHDA and CDR2 is SQIVND (reference sequence). Trimming left V 1 base short and J 11 bases short, with 15 bases between. The CDR3: CASSIGGRSGAQHF. The DNA for the CDR3 is TGTGCCAGTAGTATAGGGGGACGGAGCGGAGCCCAGCATTTT.

The chain couples TRBV7-2 to TRBJ1-2; D is ambiguous. The V end was cut by 5 bases, the J end by 7 bases, with 23 bases between. Per germline, CDR1 SGHTA and CDR2 FQGNSA. The length of the CDR3 is 16 residues. CDR3 nucleotide sequence: TGTGCCAGCAGCCCAGGAGGTGGTGGGTACGGTGGTGGCTACACCTTC. Translation gives CASSPGGGGYGGGYTF.

V usage is TRBV6-4 and J usage is TRBJ2-3; D ambiguous. The germline gives CDR1 MRHNA, CDR2 SNTAGT. V was trimmed by 3 bases and J by 2 bases, leaving 9 bases between them. This CDR3 contains 14 residues. CDR3 loop: CASSEDLATDTQYF. The CDR3 DNA follows: TGTGCCAGCAGTGAAGACTTAGCCACAGATACGCAGTATTTT.

This clone was detected once. The chain links TRBV25-1 to TRBJ2-5; TRBD2 matches at 11 bases. CDR1 and CDR2 from the germline V gene are MGHDK and SYGVNS. J was trimmed by 3 bases and V by 4 bases; bases with no gene match: 10. This CDR3 has 17 residues. The CDR3 nucleotides read TGTGCCAGCAGTGTCTCCGGGACTAGCGGTATGAAAGAGACCCAGTACTTC. Protein product: CASSVSGTSGMKETQYF.

The rearrangement joins TRBV7-2 to TRBJ1-5, with D hard to call. This CDR3 comprises 12 residues. Germline-derived CDR1 and CDR2 are SGHTA and FQGNSA. The V end lost 1 base, the J end lost 7 bases, and 5 bases lay between the germline ends. The CDR3 loop reads CASSLGRQPQHF. The CDR3 DNA reads TGTGCCAGCAGCTTAGGACGGCAGCCCCAGCATTTT.

The V and J genes are TRBV7-2 and TRBJ1-5; D uncertain. The CDR3 sequence is 15 residues long. The V and J ends lost 4 bases and 0 bases respectively, with 10 bases between them. CDR1 SGHTA and CDR2 FQGNSA come from the germline V gene. DNA for the CDR3: TGTGCCAGCAGCTCCGACCCCCTTAGCAATCAGCCCCAGCATTTT. Its protein is CASSSDPLSNQPQHF.